Below, one T cell receptor beta chain is given with its context. This clone's antigen is unknown. One end of the junction is discordant with germline, which a read error may explain. This sample was sequenced with an Illumina HiSeq 2000. TCR beta chain libraries were generated through multiplex PCR amplification. The amplified TCR beta chain products were analyzed by high-throughput sequencing. Using fastp trimming at Q25 and MiXCR clonotype assembly, TCRdb reanalyzed the public sequencing data and kept in-frame beta chains. Each entry is one CDR3 protein sequence, shown with its most common DNA and genes. The sample has 150,000 to 200,000 distinct CDR3 sequences on record, roughly a third of them singletons. Around 4.1% of the sample is in the top ten clones. The sample is drawn from a study of breast tumors, draining lymph nodes, adjacent tissues (dated by TCRdb to 2016 to 2017). Turning to the overall study: TCR beta repertoires were compared across tumor, adjacent nontumor tissue and axillary lymph nodes obtained from breast cancer patients. In human breast cancer, the study set out to evaluate how tumor, surrounding tissue and draining lymph node repertoires relate to one another and whether T cells may move between these sites. Overall study outcomes, separate from this receptor: Tumors showed preferential V and J gene usage, and their T-cell repertoire diversity fell below that of lymph nodes yet above that of nontumor tissue. The conclusion that tumor T cells originate in lymph nodes was framed as consistent with a hypothesis rather than directly demonstrated. A scenario in which most tumor T cells derive from the lymph node and then expand within tumor tissue was judged to be consistent with the data. Tumor and nontumor tissue repertoires were found to be significantly more similar in luminal-like than in basal-like breast cancer.

The axillary draining lymph nodes of breast cancer patients were the source of the lymph node samples. This receptor was obtained from a female donor with breast cancer. Some clones in this sample may be carry-over from other donors' samples. Specimen: axillary lymph node tissue.

The CDR3 reads CASSLWRDYQETRYF. Here is the DNA: TGTGCCAGCAGTTTATGGAGGGATTACCAAGAGACCCGGTACTTC. Recombination connected TRBV12-3 or TRBV12-4 to TRBJ2-5; a tentative D match to TRBD2 spans 6 bases. The CDR3 spans 15 residues, from the cysteine through the phenylalanine. Only the CDR3 portion is preserved as DNA: 45 bases, with reading frame beginning at the first base.